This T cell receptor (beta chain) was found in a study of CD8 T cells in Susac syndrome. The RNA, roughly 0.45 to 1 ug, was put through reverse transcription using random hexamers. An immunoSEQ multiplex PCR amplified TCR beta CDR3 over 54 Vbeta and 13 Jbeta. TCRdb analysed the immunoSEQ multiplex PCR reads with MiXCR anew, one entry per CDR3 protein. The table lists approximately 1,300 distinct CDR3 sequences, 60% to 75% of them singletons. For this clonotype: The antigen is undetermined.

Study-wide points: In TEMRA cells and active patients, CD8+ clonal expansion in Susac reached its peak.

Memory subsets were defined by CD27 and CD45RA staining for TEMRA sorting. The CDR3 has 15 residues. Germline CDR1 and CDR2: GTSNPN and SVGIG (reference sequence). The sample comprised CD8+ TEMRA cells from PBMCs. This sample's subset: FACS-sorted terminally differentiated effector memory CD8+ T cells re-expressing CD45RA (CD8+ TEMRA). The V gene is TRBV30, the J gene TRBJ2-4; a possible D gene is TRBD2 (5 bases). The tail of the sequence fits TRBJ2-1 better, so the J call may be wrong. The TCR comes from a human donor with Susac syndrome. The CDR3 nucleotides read TGTGCCTGGGGAATTAGCGATCTAGCCAAAAAGATTCAGTTCTTC. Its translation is CAWGISDLAKKIQFF.